Below, one T cell receptor beta chain is given with its context. The target antigen is unknown. The sample is drawn from a study of T cell responses to AZD1222 COVID-19 vaccine. Study-level points and caveats: Every sample of the repertoires postdated the peak T cell response. The study found Spike-specific TCR breadth and depth rose after two AZD1222 doses. AZD1222 recipients seropositive at baseline numbered only six. White British people made up most donors, females outnumbered males, and clonal diversity was possibly underestimated.

Measured with immunoSEQ multiplex PCR; TCRdb has only the in-frame clones, and not every one. The table shows about 180,000 clones, with under 95% occurring only once. The sample was peripheral blood, taken 28 days after the second AZD1222 dose. The TCR comes from an adult who received the AZD1222 COVID-19 vaccine.

The CDR3 coding sequence is TGTGCCAGCAGGCCGACAGAGCCTCCATACGAGCAGTACTTC. Protein product: CASRPTEPPYEQYF. V and J are TRBV5-4 and TRBJ2-7; TRBD1 is a possible D gene (5 bases). Per the germline V gene, CDR1 is SGHNT and CDR2 is YYREEE (reference sequence). V was pared by 5 bases and J by 4 bases, with 16 bases between. This CDR3 comprises 14 residues.